One sample yielded the 30 T cell receptor beta chains listed below, sequenced in a study of Graves' ophthalmopathy and Graves' hyperthyroidism. Amplified TCR beta CDR3 regions were obtained using RNA transcripts as template. First-round RT-PCR used HTBI primers; second-round multiplex PCR followed. Using its own MiXCR run on the multiplex PCR reads, TCRdb lists one record per CDR3 protein. In the table there are fewer than 650,000 distinct CDR3 sequences, approximately 22% of which are singletons. The sequenced sample consisted of peripheral blood. All receptors come from a young woman with stable Graves' hyperthyroidism. Some clones in this sample may be carry-over from other donors' samples.

The genes are TRBV14 and TRBJ1-1; D remains unclear. The CDR3 runs 15 residues. Trimming removed 0 bases at V and 5 bases at J, with 13 bases between. Germline V gives CDR1 SGHDN, CDR2 FVKESK. The CDR3 is CASSQDRRWRTEAFF. The CDR3 region has the DNA TGTGCCAGCAGCCAAGATAGGAGGTGGCGGACTGAAGCTTTCTTT.

This clonotype was counted only a few times. CDR3 amino acids: CATSQGARGNQPQHF. The CDR3 bases are TGTGCCACCAGCCAGGGGGCGCGGGGCAATCAGCCCCAGCATTTT. The gene calls are TRBV24-1 and TRBJ1-5; 8 nucleotides align to TRBD1. CDR3 length: 15 amino acids. Germline V lookup: CDR1 KGHDR, CDR2 SFDVKD. Germline trimming cut 7 bases from V and 2 bases from J; bases unmatched to any gene: 6.

Points on this clonotype: This may be a read error: a much more frequent sequence differs by one nucleotide. V is TRBV5-1 and J is TRBJ2-7, with 8 bases identical to TRBD1. V trimming: 10 bases; J trimming: 2 bases; junction bases outside the gene matches: 8. There are 13 residues in the CDR3. The germline V gene has CDR1 SGHRS and CDR2 YFSETQ. As DNA, the CDR3 is TGCGCCTGCAACCCGGACAGGGCCTACGAGCAGTACTTC. Its translation is CACNPDRAYEQYF.

The chain carries TRBV6-1 and TRBJ2-7; maybe TRBD1 (5 bases). The CDR3 is made up of 13 amino acids. Trimming left V 10 bases short and J 3 bases short, with 16 bases between. Germline loops: CDR1 MNHNS, CDR2 SASEGT. This chain's CDR3 is CATHRPLYYEQYF. The CDR3, as DNA: TGTGCCACCCACAGGCCGCTATACTACGAGCAGTACTTC.

V is TRBV3-1 and J is TRBJ2-7, with D maybe TRBD2 (6 bases). The CDR3 totals 14 residues. V lost 1 base, J lost 4 bases, and 11 bases lay in between. Germline CDR1 is LGHDT and CDR2 is YNNKEL (reference sequence). Here the CDR3 reads CASSQAGETYEQYF. CDR3 coding DNA: TGTGCCAGCAGCCAAGCGGGAGAGACATACGAGCAGTACTTC.

This clonotype was recorded at least ten times. J is TRBJ2-5 and V is TRBV6-1, with 10 bases fitting TRBD2. The germline V gene encodes CDR1 MNHNS and CDR2 SASEGT. Trimming removed 2 bases from V and 0 bases from J; junction bases left unmatched: 9. CDR3 size: 18 residues. The CDR3 DNA follows: TGTGCCAGCAGTGAACTTTTAGCGGGGGGACCGAACCAAGAGACCCAGTACTTC. Its translation is CASSELLAGGPNQETQYF.

A few counts support this clonotype. This CDR3 is CASATGIRTGELFF. CDR3 bases: TGTGCTAGTGCCACAGGGATACGGACCGGGGAGCTGTTTTTT. The gene calls are TRBV12-5 and TRBJ2-2; D is possibly TRBD1 (6 bases). V was shortened by 7 bases and J by 5 bases, with 14 bases between the two germline ends. CDR3 size: 14 residues. CDR1 and CDR2 (germline): LGHNT, FRNRAP.

At least ten counts were recorded for this clonotype. The CDR3 loop reads CAWSRGTGQLGNQPQHF. CDR3 DNA: TGTGCCTGGAGTAGGGGAACGGGACAGTTGGGCAATCAGCCCCAGCATTTT. The chain joins TRBV30 to TRBJ1-5; TRBD1 matches 7 bases. J was trimmed by 2 bases and V by 2 bases; bases with no gene match: 12. The CDR3 spans 17 residues. In germline, CDR1 is GTSNPN, CDR2 SVGIG (reference sequence). Drawing the rest from reference TRBV30 and TRBJ1-5, the complete variable domain is SQTIHQWPATLVQPVGSPLSLECTVEGTSNPNLYWYRQAAGRGLQLLFYSVGIGQISSEVPQNLSASRPQDRQFILSSKKLLLSDSGFYLCAWSRGTGQLGNQPQHFGDGTRLSIL.

This clonotype was detected only a few times. The chain has TRBV7-2 and TRBJ2-7, with 7 nucleotides matching TRBD2. V trimming: 2 bases; J trimming: 7 bases; junction bases outside the gene matches: 8. CDR1 is SGHTA and CDR2 is FQGNSA in the germline V gene. The CDR3 is made up of 14 amino acids. Here the CDR3 reads CASSLSSLSGEQYF. DNA of the CDR3: TGTGCCAGCAGCTTAAGTAGTCTTAGCGGGGAGCAGTACTTC.

In this sample, this clonotype turned up many times. The chain links TRBV6-5 to TRBJ2-7; D is possibly TRBD2 (7 bases). This CDR3 contains 14 residues. CDR1 and CDR2 from the germline V gene are MNHEY and SVGAGI. The ends were cut back, 7 bases at V and 0 bases at J, with 13 bases in the middle. The CDR3 reads CASMGRGRSYEQYF. CDR3 DNA: TGTGCCAGCATGGGGCGGGGGCGCTCCTACGAGCAGTACTTC.

This clonotype was seen at least ten times. Written as DNA, the CDR3 is TGTGCCAGCAGTTTATCTAGGGGGGTGTACACTGAAGCTTTCTTT. The encoded protein is CASSLSRGVYTEAFF. The J gene is TRBJ1-1, the V gene TRBV28; D is possibly TRBD1 (6 bases). Germline V CDR1 and CDR2: MDHEN, SYDVKM. V shed 1 base and J shed 3 bases, with 12 bases lying between them. The CDR3 totals 15 residues. The whole variable domain, filled in from reference TRBV28 and TRBJ1-1, reads DVKVTQSSRYLVKRTGEKVFLECVQDMDHENMFWYRQDPGLGLRLIYFSYDVKMKEKGDIPEGYSVSREKKERFSLILESASTNQTSMYLCASSLSRGVYTEAFFGQGTRLTVV.

This clonotype showed up many times. This chain connects TRBV20-1 to TRBJ1-1; TRBD1 might be the D (6 bases). This CDR3 has 17 residues. Germline CDR1 DFQATT, CDR2 SNEGSKA (reference sequence). Trimming cost V 4 bases and J 0 bases, with 21 bases left between them. In nucleotides, the CDR3 is TGCAGTGCTACCCCGGGGGGGGGGCAGGCTCTGAACACTGAAGCTTTCTTT. Residues: CSATPGGGQALNTEAFF.

This clonotype occurred a few times. This sequence may be a read error, since a much larger clone differs from it by one base. The J gene is TRBJ1-1, the V gene TRBV7-9; D is uncertain. The CDR3 consists of 13 residues. CDR1 is SEHNR, CDR2 FQNEAQ, per germline (reference sequence). CDR3 sequence reads: CASSLDSKAEACF. The CDR3 DNA reads as TGTGCCAGCAGCTTAGATTCGAAGGCTGAAGCTTGCTTT.

This clonotype came up many times. The CDR3 coding sequence is TGTGCCACCGGAGCGGGGAGAGAGACTGAAGCTTTCTTT. It yields the protein CATGAGRETEAFF. This chain links TRBV7-6 with TRBJ1-1, with no clear D. The CDR3 covers 13 residues. The V gene's germline CDR1 is SGHVS and CDR2 FNYEAQ. V was cut by 10 bases and J by 5 bases, with 17 bases left in between.

Only a few counts were recorded for this clonotype. A much more abundant neighbour one base away suggests this may be a read error. The rearrangement uses TRBV6-5 and TRBJ2-7; 7 bases agree with TRBD1. Per the germline V gene, CDR1 is MNHEY and CDR2 is SVGAGI. Trimming removed 0 bases from V and 9 bases from J; junction bases left unmatched: 14. The CDR3 has 16 amino acids. This CDR3 is CASSYSGQTSTSRQYF. The CDR3, as DNA: TGTGCCAGCAGTTACTCGGGACAGACATCTACGAGTAGGCAGTACTTC.

This sequence joins TRBV12-3 or TRBV12-4 and TRBJ2-5, with 11 bases aligning to TRBD1. This CDR3 spans 15 amino acids. V shed 3 bases, J shed 5 bases, and the junction held 5 bases outside the gene matches. In DNA form, the CDR3 reads TGTGCCAGCAGTTTGGACAGGGGGCCCGTGGAGACCCAGTACTTC. Protein sequence: CASSLDRGPVETQYF.

This clonotype was detected ten times or more. The chain uses TRBV12-3 or TRBV12-4 and TRBJ1-1; D uncertain. This CDR3 has 13 residues. V shed 1 base and J shed 2 bases, with 5 bases lying between them. The CDR3 region has the DNA TGTGCCAGCAGTTTAGAGTTTAACACTGAAGCTTTCTTT. As protein: CASSLEFNTEAFF.

There are a few counts of this clonotype. J is TRBJ1-5 and V is TRBV28, with D perhaps TRBD1 (6 bases). This CDR3 has 14 amino acids. V was shortened by 3 bases and J by 6 bases, with 12 bases between the two germline ends. Germline loops: CDR1 MDHEN, CDR2 SYDVKM. The CDR3 nucleotides are TGTGCCAGCAGTTTCCCCCAGGGGACTCAGCCCCAGCATTTT. It encodes CASSFPQGTQPQHF.

The chain has TRBV28 and TRBJ2-2; 9 positions agree with TRBD1. Per germline, CDR1 MDHEN and CDR2 SYDVKM. The CDR3 has 17 amino acids. Losses at the gene ends were 0 bases for V and 4 bases for J; bases not matched to a gene: 6. The CDR3 loop is CASSLWLGQGSTGELFF. Here the CDR3 DNA reads TGTGCCAGCAGTTTATGGCTTGGACAGGGGAGCACCGGGGAGCTGTTTTTT.

There are a few counts of this clonotype. The V and J genes are TRBV5-1 and TRBJ1-2; 8 bases are a match to TRBD1. There are 12 residues in the CDR3. The V gene end was trimmed by 3 bases and the J gene end by 8 bases; junction bases not matched to a gene: 3. Per the germline V gene, CDR1 is SGHRS and CDR2 is YFSETQ. CDR3: CASSWTGTGYTF. The CDR3, as DNA: TGCGCCAGCAGCTGGACAGGGACGGGCTACACCTTC.

The chain has TRBV9 and TRBJ2-3; perhaps TRBD1 as D (5 bases). This CDR3 spans 16 amino acids. Trimming left V 2 bases short and J 2 bases short, with 15 bases between. In germline, CDR1 is SGDLS, CDR2 YYNGEE. The CDR3 protein is CASSVGRAIVTDTQYF. CDR3 DNA: TGTGCCAGCAGCGTTGGCAGGGCTATAGTCACAGATACGCAGTATTTT. The variable domain in full, completed from reference TRBV9 and TRBJ2-3, reads DSGVTQTPKHLITATGQRVTLRCSPRSGDLSVYWYQQSLDQGLQFLIQYYNGEERAKGNILERFSAQQFPDLHSELNLSSLELGDSALYFCASSVGRAIVTDTQYFGPGTRLTVL.

At least ten counts were recorded for this clonotype. This chain links TRBV28 with TRBJ2-7; 9 bases match TRBD1. The V segment lost 1 base and the J segment 7 bases; nucleotides outside the gene matches: 11. Germline CDR1 and CDR2: MDHEN and SYDVKM. The length of the CDR3 is 16 residues. The CDR3 DNA sequence: TGTGCCAGCAGTTTATCGAGTCTACAGGGGGCCGGGGAGCAGTACTTC. It translates to CASSLSSLQGAGEQYF.

The genes are TRBV2 and TRBJ1-6; 7 bases map to TRBD1. CDR1 SNHLY and CDR2 FYNNEI come from the germline V gene. V shed 7 bases, J shed 11 bases, and the junction held 8 bases outside the gene matches. This CDR3 is 13 amino acids long. The CDR3 DNA is TGTGCCAGCAAATCAGGGGGGAGGGCACCCCTCCACTTT. Its translation is CASKSGGRAPLHF.

There are many counts of this clonotype. The chain combines TRBV7-2 with TRBJ1-2; 7 nucleotides line up with TRBD1. V gave up 5 bases and J gave up 4 bases; unmatched junction bases: 13. The CDR3 contains 16 residues. Germline V gives CDR1 SGHTA, CDR2 FQGNSA. The CDR3 DNA follows: TGTGCCAGCAGCAATTCCTACAGGGGATTTTCCTATGGCTACACCTTC. This translates into CASSNSYRGFSYGYTF.

J is TRBJ2-2 and V is TRBV5-1; TRBD2 matches at 7 bases. Germline values: CDR1 SGHRS, CDR2 YFSETQ. V lost 2 bases to trimming and J lost 4 bases; unmatched junction nucleotides: 5. The CDR3 loop spans 15 amino acids. CDR3 in amino acids: CASSFRGDPTGELFF. CDR3 DNA: TGCGCCAGCAGCTTTCGGGGGGACCCCACCGGGGAGCTGTTTTTT.

This clonotype occurred many times. The chain combines TRBV15 with TRBJ2-7; D ambiguous. The germline V and J ends were trimmed by 1 base and 2 bases, with 15 bases remaining between them. The CDR3 runs to 16 residues. Germline V CDR1 and CDR2: LNHNV, YYDKDF (reference sequence). CDR3: CATSRARRALTYEQYF. In nucleotides, the CDR3 is TGTGCCACCAGCAGAGCCCGTCGCGCGTTGACCTACGAGCAGTACTTC.

The chain links TRBV4-1 to TRBJ2-7, with a possible D match to TRBD2 (7 bases). The V end lost 0 bases, the J end lost 3 bases, and 12 bases lay between the germline ends. The CDR3 is made up of 15 amino acids. The germline CDR1 and CDR2 sequences are MGHRA and YSYEKL. In DNA form, the CDR3 reads TGCGCCAGCAGCCAAGAACCCGGGGGGCTCTACGAGCAGTACTTC. Its translation is CASSQEPGGLYEQYF.

The chain recombines TRBV5-1 with TRBJ2-4, with D unresolved. Germline loops: CDR1 SGHRS, CDR2 YFSETQ. The CDR3 covers 16 residues. Trimming stripped 0 bases from V and 4 bases from J, with 14 bases between. The CDR3 spells CASSLASGTPKNIQYF. For the CDR3, the DNA is TGCGCCAGCAGCTTGGCCTCGGGCACGCCAAAAAACATTCAGTACTTC.

This clonotype has a count of ten or more. The chain uses TRBV6-1 and TRBJ1-5; D not certain. This CDR3 has 14 amino acids. Germline V CDR1 and CDR2: MNHNS, SASEGT. V lost 2 bases and J lost 6, with 11 bases in between. The CDR3 DNA reads as TGTGCCAGCAGTGAAATCGGATCTGGTCAGCCCCAGCATTTT. This translates into CASSEIGSGQPQHF.

This rearrangement joins TRBV12-3 or TRBV12-4 to TRBJ1-2, with D possibly being TRBD1 (5 bases). This CDR3 spans 13 amino acids. V lost 3 bases to trimming and J lost 6 bases, with 11 bases between them. The CDR3 DNA reads TGTGCCAGCAGTTTTCAGGGAATGGATGGCTACACCTTC. Translating gives CASSFQGMDGYTF.